This T cell receptor beta chain was sequenced for a study of cytomegalovirus exposure and HLA in healthy donors. Turning to this clone: Its antigen is still unknown.

CDR3 size: 14 residues. The junction had 5 bases not matched to a gene; V was cut back by 5 bases and J by 5 bases. In germline, CDR1 is SGHTA, CDR2 FQGTGA. The table came from immunoSEQ multiplex PCR; TCRdb's copy has only in-frame clones and leaves some out. The table records over 100,000 clones, approximately 89% of them present only once. Study-wide points: Cytomegalovirus association was assigned to over 150 TCR beta chains. Specificity for CMV antigens was confirmed in vitro for three of the CMV-associated chains.

The chain has TRBV7-3 and TRBJ2-1, with 8 bases lining up with TRBD1. This receptor was taken from a man aged 30-40 years in good health and CMV-seronegative. The sequenced material came from PBMCs. The CDR3 region has the DNA TGTGCCAGCAGCCCGGACAGGGACCACAATGAGCAGTTCTTC. Its protein product is CASSPDRDHNEQFF. The full variable domain, in which reference TRBV7-3 and TRBJ2-1 provide the parts outside the CDR3, is GAGVSQTPSNKVTEKGKYVELRCDPISGHTALYWYRQSLGQGPEFLIYFQGTGAADDSGLPNDRFFAVRPEGSVSTLKIQRTERGDSAVYLCASSPDRDHNEQFFGPGTRLTVL.